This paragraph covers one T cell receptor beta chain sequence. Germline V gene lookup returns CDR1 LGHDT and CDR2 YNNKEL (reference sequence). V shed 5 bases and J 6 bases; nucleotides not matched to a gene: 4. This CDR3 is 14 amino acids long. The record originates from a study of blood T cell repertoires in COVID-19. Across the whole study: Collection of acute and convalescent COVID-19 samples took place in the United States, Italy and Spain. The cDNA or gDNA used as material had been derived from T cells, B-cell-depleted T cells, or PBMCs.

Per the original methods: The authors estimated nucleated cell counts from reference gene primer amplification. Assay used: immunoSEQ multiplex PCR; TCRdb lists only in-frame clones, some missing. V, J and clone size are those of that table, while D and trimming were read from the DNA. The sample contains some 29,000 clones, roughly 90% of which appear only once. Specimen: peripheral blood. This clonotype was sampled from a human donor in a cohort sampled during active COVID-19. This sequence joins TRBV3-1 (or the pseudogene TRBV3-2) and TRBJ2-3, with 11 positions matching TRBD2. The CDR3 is CASSTRTSGDTQYF. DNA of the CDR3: TGTGCCAGCAGCACCCGGACTAGCGGGGATACGCAGTATTTT.